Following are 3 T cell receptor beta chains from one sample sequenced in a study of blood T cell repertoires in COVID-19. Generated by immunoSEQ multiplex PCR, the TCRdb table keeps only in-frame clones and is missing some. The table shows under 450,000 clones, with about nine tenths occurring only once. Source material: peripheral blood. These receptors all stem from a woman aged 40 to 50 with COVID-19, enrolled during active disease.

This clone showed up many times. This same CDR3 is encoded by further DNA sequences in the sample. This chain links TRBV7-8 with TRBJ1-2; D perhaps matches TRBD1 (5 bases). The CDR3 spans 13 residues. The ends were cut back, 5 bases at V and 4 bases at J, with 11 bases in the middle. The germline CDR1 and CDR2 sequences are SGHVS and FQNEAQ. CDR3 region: CASSPPGLYGYTF. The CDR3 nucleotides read TGTGCCAGCAGCCCACCAGGGCTCTATGGCTACACCTTC. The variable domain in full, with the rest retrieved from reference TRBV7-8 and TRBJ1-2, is GAGVSQSPRYKVAKRGQDVALRCDPISGHVSLFWYQQALGQGPEFLTYFQNEAQLDKSGLPSDRFFAERPEGSVSTLKIQRTQQEDSAVYLCASSPPGLYGYTFGSGTRLTVV.

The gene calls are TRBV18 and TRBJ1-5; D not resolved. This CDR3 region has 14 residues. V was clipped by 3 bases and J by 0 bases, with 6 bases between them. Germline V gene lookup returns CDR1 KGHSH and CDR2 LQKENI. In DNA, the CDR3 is TGTGCCAGCTCACCCCTAGATAGCAATCAGCCCCAGCATTTT. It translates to CASSPLDSNQPQHF.

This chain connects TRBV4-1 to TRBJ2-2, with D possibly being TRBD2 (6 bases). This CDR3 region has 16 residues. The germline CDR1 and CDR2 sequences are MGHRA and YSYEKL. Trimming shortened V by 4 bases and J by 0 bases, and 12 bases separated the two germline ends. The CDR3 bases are TGCGCCAGCAGCCCCGGGGCGGGGACGAACACCGGGGAGCTGTTTTTT. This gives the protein CASSPGAGTNTGELFF.